This entry concerns a single T cell receptor beta chain. The ends were cut back, 6 bases at V and 2 bases at J, with 11 bases in the middle. This CDR3 contains 13 residues. Looked up from germline, CDR1 is SGHDN and CDR2 is FVKESK. The record originates from a study of cytomegalovirus exposure and HLA in healthy donors. The PCR was carried out with 60 Vbeta primers and 13 Jbeta primers. The data were produced by immunoSEQ multiplex PCR, yet TCRdb's version contains in-frame clones alone and is incomplete. The sample has about 200,000 clones; approximately 80% are singletons. Input material: PBMCs. The chain couples TRBV14 to TRBJ2-7; D remains unclear. This TCR came from a girl under 18 in good health and CMV-seronegative. CDR3: CASRFRNTYEQYF. CDR3 coding DNA: TGTGCCAGCAGATTCAGAAATACCTACGAGCAGTACTTC. Full variable domain (rest looked up from reference TRBV14 and TRBJ2-7): EAGVTQFPSHSVIEKGQTVTLRCDPISGHDNLYWYRRVMGKEIKFLLHFVKESKQDESGMPNNRFLAERTGGTYSTLKVQPAELEDSGVYFCASRFRNTYEQYFGPGTRLTVT.